These 11 T cell receptor beta chains were all obtained from the same sample, sequenced in a study of blood T cell repertoires in COVID-19. Only in-frame clones appear in the TCRdb table, and some are missing; sequencing was by immunoSEQ multiplex PCR. This table has a few hundred thousand clones, 90% appearing once. Sequencing used peripheral blood. These receptors were taken from a woman aged 60-75 years with COVID-19, enrolled during active disease.

The chain employs TRBV5-8 and TRBJ1-1; D unresolved. The CDR3 runs to 14 residues. Germline-derived CDR1 and CDR2 are SGHTS and YDEGEE. V dropped 2 bases and J dropped 0 bases, with 8 bases sitting between them. The DNA for the CDR3 is TGTGCCAGCAGCTTCGCGGCGATGAACACTGAAGCTTTCTTT. Protein sequence: CASSFAAMNTEAFF.

V is TRBV18 and J is TRBJ1-2, with 9 bases lining up with TRBD1. The CDR3 runs 17 residues. Unmatched junction bases numbered 8, after V lost 3 bases and J lost 0 bases. Germline assignment: CDR1 KGHSH and CDR2 LQKENI. CDR3 amino acids: CASSPQPTGGPNYGYTF. The CDR3 coding sequence is TGTGCCAGCTCACCTCAACCGACAGGGGGGCCTAACTATGGCTACACCTTC.

The gene calls are TRBV5-1 and TRBJ1-3; D remains unclear. V was trimmed by 1 base and J by 0 bases, leaving 5 bases between them. In germline, CDR1 is SGHRS, CDR2 YFSETQ. The CDR3 has 14 residues. DNA of the CDR3: TGCGCCAGCAGCTTGAGCGGCTCTGGAAACACCATATATTTT. Translation: CASSLSGSGNTIYF.

In this sample, this clone turned up once. This rearrangement joins TRBV5-1 to TRBJ2-3; TRBD2 matches 7 bases. The V and J ends lost 4 bases and 1 base, in that order; junction bases with no gene match: 6. From germline, CDR1 is SGHRS and CDR2 YFSETQ. The CDR3 sequence is 15 residues long. CDR3 sequence: CASSEGLEGTDTQYF. In nucleotides, the CDR3 is TGCGCCAGCAGCGAAGGACTAGAGGGCACAGATACGCAGTATTTT. The full variable domain, completed using reference TRBV5-1 and TRBJ2-3, is KAGVTQTPRYLIKTRGQQVTLSCSPISGHRSVSWYQQTPGQGLQFLFEYFSETQRNKGNFPGRFSGRQFSNSRSEMNVSTLELGDSALYLCASSEGLEGTDTQYFGPGTRLTVL.

The chain uses TRBV4-3 and TRBJ2-3; tentatively, D is TRBD1 (6 bases). V was cut by 1 base and J by 4 bases, with 6 bases left in between. CDR3 length equals 13 residues. The germline V gene has CDR1 LGHNA and CDR2 YSLEER. CDR3 DNA: TGCGCCAGCAGCCAAGCAGGGGCAGATACGCAGTATTTT. As protein: CASSQAGADTQYF.

V usage is TRBV6-5 and J usage is TRBJ2-5; 7 bases align to TRBD1. The V gene end was trimmed by 7 bases and the J gene end by 5 bases; junction bases not matched to a gene: 10. The germline gives CDR1 MNHEY, CDR2 SVGAGI. This CDR3 contains 14 residues. The CDR3 DNA reads as TGTGCCAGCAAAAAGATGGGCAGGGGGGAGACCCAGTACTTC. Translating gives CASKKMGRGETQYF.

The chain is built from TRBV2 and TRBJ2-1; 7 bases map to TRBD1. The CDR3 runs to 13 residues. The V segment lost 6 bases and the J segment 4 bases; nucleotides outside the gene matches: 3. The germline gives CDR1 SNHLY, CDR2 FYNNEI. The CDR3 reads CASSRDSYNEQFF. The CDR3 DNA is TGTGCCAGCAGCAGGGACAGTTACAATGAGCAGTTCTTC.

The chain couples TRBV9 to TRBJ2-1; TRBD2 agrees at 8 bases. This CDR3 spans 18 amino acids. The ends lost 0 bases at V and 0 bases at J; junction bases unmatched: 8. Germline V lookup: CDR1 SGDLS, CDR2 YYNGEE. CDR3 protein: CASSVAAGGLSSYNEQFF. Written as DNA, the CDR3 is TGTGCCAGCAGCGTAGCCGCGGGGGGATTGAGCTCCTACAATGAGCAGTTCTTC.

J is TRBJ2-7 and V is TRBV7-2; possibly TRBD2 for D (5 bases). Trimming removed 3 bases from V and 4 bases from J, with 10 bases in between. The CDR3 length is 13 residues. Germline assignment: CDR1 SGHTA and CDR2 FQGNSA. CDR3 protein: CASSFFGVYEQYF. CDR3 DNA: TGTGCCAGCAGCTTCTTCGGGGTATACGAGCAGTACTTC.

This chain's CDR3 is CASSPGRAHEKLFF. The CDR3 coding sequence is TGTGCCAGCAGCCCCGGCAGGGCCCATGAAAAACTGTTTTTT. V is TRBV7-9 and J is TRBJ1-4, with D possibly being TRBD1 (5 bases). V was pared by 5 bases and J by 6 bases, with 13 bases between. CDR1 is SEHNR and CDR2 is FQNEAQ in the germline V gene (reference sequence). This CDR3 spans 14 amino acids. Looking up the rest from reference TRBV7-9 and TRBJ1-4 gives the full variable domain: DTGVSQNPRHKITKRGQNVTFRCDPISEHNRLYWYRQTLGQGPEFLTYFQNEAQLEKSRLLSDRFSAERPKGSFSTLEIQRTEQGDSAMYLCASSPGRAHEKLFFGSGTQLSVL.

This clone was seen only a few times. V is TRBV9 and J is TRBJ1-5; possibly TRBD1 for D (5 bases). Trimming left V 4 bases short and J 3 bases short, with 14 bases between. CDR1 and CDR2 from the germline V gene are SGDLS and YYNGEE. The CDR3 loop spans 15 amino acids. The DNA for the CDR3 is TGTGCCAGCAGCCTCAATTCAGGGCTCAATCAGCCCCAGCATTTT. Translation gives CASSLNSGLNQPQHF.